This T cell receptor beta chain was obtained from a study of T cells after yellow fever vaccination. Study-level background: Preparing low-cell-number fractions relied on SMART-Seq v4 Ultra Low Input. The study's findings and limits: Once the booster was given, most primary-vaccination clones reappeared, at about 95% for CD4 and approximately 88% for CD8. Contaminants from the bulk population, in the form of abundant clonotypes, could be found in FACS-sorted repertoires.

By 5'RACE template switching, TCR cDNA was produced, with a universal primer site and UMIs added in the process. TCRdb re-called the 5' RACE reads through MiXCR, storing one row per CDR3 protein. The sample records some 600,000 distinct CDR3 sequences, 12% being singletons. This clonotype was counted many times. The antigen remains unidentified. The CDR3 sequence is 12 residues long. V was shortened by 4 bases and J by 10 bases, with 15 bases between the two germline ends. Germline V gene data show CDR1 as SGHDT and CDR2 as YYEEEE. The specimen comprised PBMCs, sampled on the day of the yellow fever booster vaccination. The TCR sequence derives from a man under 40 who received the YFV17D yellow fever vaccine. This rearrangement joins TRBV5-6 to TRBJ2-7; no reliable D call. The CDR3 loop reads CASSQFRFRQYF. The CDR3 DNA reads TGTGCCAGCAGCCAATTCCGGTTTCGTCAGTACTTC.